This T cell receptor beta chain was profiled in a study of cytomegalovirus exposure and HLA in healthy donors. Study-level points and caveats: Immune exposure information comprised only CMV serostatus. Earlier results showed most TCR beta V segments being productive about 87% or about 30% of the time. A later analysis revealed that TCR association rates differed between HLA loci, peaking at DRB1 and bottoming out at HLA-C.

Both 60 Vbeta primers and 13 Jbeta primers went into the PCR. Repertoires were generated with immunoSEQ multiplex PCR, while TCRdb's copy carries only in-frame clones and drops some. The table has about 150,000 clones, about 74% seen once; the top ten hold approximately 1.6%. As regards this clone: The antigen is unknown.

CDR1 and CDR2 from the germline V gene are SEHNR and FQNEAQ (reference sequence). The V segment lost 2 bases and the J segment 3 bases; nucleotides outside the gene matches: 3. The CDR3 covers 14 residues. This clonotype originated in a woman aged 40 to 55 in good health and CMV-seronegative. What was sequenced was PBMCs. This sequence joins TRBV7-9 and TRBJ2-7; TRBD2 agrees at 8 bases. In nucleotides, the CDR3 is TGTGCCAGCAGCTTACGGGGGGGCGGCTACGAGCAGTACTTC. Its translation is CASSLRGGGYEQYF.